This T cell receptor (beta chain) emerged from a study of blood T cell repertoires in COVID-19. TCRdb's copy holds only in-frame clones and misses some; the assay was immunoSEQ multiplex PCR. The data show some 320,000 clones, 85% seen once. V dropped 5 bases and J dropped 3 bases, with 17 bases sitting between them. Germline V gene lookup returns CDR1 MDHEN and CDR2 SYDVKM. This CDR3 spans 15 amino acids. Researchers sorted participants into cohorts using their self-reported clinical history. This clonotype was sampled from a woman aged 25 to 45 who had been exposed to COVID-19. Sequencing was performed on PBMCs or T cells enriched from blood (not recorded which). This chain joins TRBV28 and TRBJ2-7; TRBD1 is a possible D gene (6 bases). The CDR3 DNA sequence: TGTGCCAGCAGTCAAATATTTGGACAGCTCTACGAGCAGTACTTC. Encoded protein: CASSQIFGQLYEQYF. Based on the CDR3 plus reference TRBV28 and TRBJ2-7, the full variable domain is DVKVTQSSRYLVKRTGEKVFLECVQDMDHENMFWYRQDPGLGLRLIYFSYDVKMKEKGDIPEGYSVSREKKERFSLILESASTNQTSMYLCASSQIFGQLYEQYFGPGTRLTVT.